These T cell receptor beta chains were read from a single sample in a study of PD-L1 blockade in urothelial cancer. Using immunoSEQ multiplex PCR, the repertoire was profiled, and TCRdb retains in-frame clones only, with some absent. The data hold tens of thousands of clones, with 81% observed a single time. The specimen comprised PBMCs, sampled around atezolizumab (anti-PD-L1) treatment. These receptors all come from a man aged 65 to 79 with urothelial cancer. Each CDR3 is given with its conserved first and last residue. The order of the fields is J gene, clone size, D gene, V gene, CDR3 length, CDR3 protein, CDR3 DNA. A D gene is named only where the DNA matches it firmly. The size of a clone is reported for some rows only, either as once, few or many, or as a class for expanded clones.

j_call: TRBJ1-5; clone_size: .; d_call: TRBD1; v_call: TRBV19; cdr3_length: 16; cdr3_aa: CASGDRGVSSNQPQHF; cdr3_nt: TGTGCCAGTGGTGACAGGGGAGTAAGTAGCAATCAGCCCCAGCATTTT
j_call: TRBJ2-5; clone_size: .; d_call: .; v_call: TRBV7-6; cdr3_length: 13; cdr3_aa: CASSQTQDETQYF; cdr3_nt: TGTGCCAGCAGCCAAACACAGGACGAGACCCAGTACTTC
j_call: TRBJ2-3; clone_size: once; d_call: TRBD2; v_call: TRBV10-3; cdr3_length: 13; cdr3_aa: CAISEGIAGGRYF; cdr3_nt: TGTGCCATCAGTGAAGGAATAGCGGGGGGAAGGTATTTT
j_call: TRBJ2-1; clone_size: .; d_call: TRBD2; v_call: TRBV18; cdr3_length: 14; cdr3_aa: CASSEAGGDNEQFF; cdr3_nt: TGTGCCAGCTCGGAGGCGGGAGGTGACAATGAGCAGTTCTTC
j_call: TRBJ1-2; clone_size: .; d_call: .; v_call: TRBV6-5; cdr3_length: 16; cdr3_aa: CASSYSRAGFPYGYTF; cdr3_nt: TGTGCCAGCAGTTACTCGAGAGCAGGGTTTCCCTATGGCTACACCTTC
j_call: TRBJ2-1; clone_size: .; d_call: TRBD2; v_call: TRBV5-1; cdr3_length: 18; cdr3_aa: CASSLNPTSGGSYNEQFF; cdr3_nt: TGCGCCAGCAGCTTGAACCCGACTAGCGGGGGCTCCTACAATGAGCAGTTCTTC
j_call: TRBJ2-5; clone_size: .; d_call: .; v_call: TRBV7-2; cdr3_length: 15; cdr3_aa: CASSLNEDLRETQYF; cdr3_nt: TGTGCCAGCAGCTTAAACGAGGATTTGAGGGAGACCCAGTACTTC
j_call: TRBJ2-1; clone_size: once; d_call: .; v_call: TRBV5-1; cdr3_length: 13; cdr3_aa: CASSLSGAGEQFF; cdr3_nt: TGCGCCAGCAGCTTGTCTGGGGCAGGAGAGCAGTTCTTC
j_call: TRBJ2-3; clone_size: .; d_call: TRBD1; v_call: TRBV11-2; cdr3_length: 16; cdr3_aa: CASSPGDRGTSDTQYF; cdr3_nt: TGTGCCAGCAGCCCCGGGGACAGGGGGACGTCAGATACGCAGTATTTT
j_call: TRBJ2-5; clone_size: .; d_call: TRBD1; v_call: TRBV7-9; cdr3_length: 14; cdr3_aa: CASSLGTGGETQYF; cdr3_nt: TGTGCCAGCAGCTTAGGAACAGGGGGAGAGACCCAGTACTTC
j_call: TRBJ2-4; clone_size: .; d_call: TRBD1; v_call: TRBV27; cdr3_length: 15; cdr3_aa: CASSLDRGKENIQYF; cdr3_nt: TGTGCCAGCAGTTTAGACAGGGGGAAGGAAAACATTCAGTACTTC
j_call: TRBJ1-1; clone_size: once; d_call: TRBD1; v_call: TRBV18; cdr3_length: 16; cdr3_aa: CASSPSKDRGNTEAFF; cdr3_nt: TGTGCCAGCTCACCGAGTAAAGACAGGGGGAACACTGAAGCTTTCTTT
j_call: TRBJ2-5; clone_size: once; d_call: .; v_call: TRBV9; cdr3_length: 13; cdr3_aa: CASSVRDQETQYF; cdr3_nt: TGTGCCAGCAGCGTCCGGGACCAAGAGACCCAGTACTTC
j_call: TRBJ2-2; clone_size: .; d_call: .; v_call: TRBV27; cdr3_length: 13; cdr3_aa: CASTNLYTGELFF; cdr3_nt: TGTGCCAGCACTAATCTATACACCGGGGAGCTGTTTTTT
j_call: TRBJ1-1; clone_size: few; d_call: TRBD1; v_call: TRBV7-9; cdr3_length: 13; cdr3_aa: CASTWGRGTEAFF; cdr3_nt: TGTGCCAGCACCTGGGGCAGGGGGACTGAAGCTTTCTTT
j_call: TRBJ2-5; clone_size: once; d_call: .; v_call: TRBV2; cdr3_length: 15; cdr3_aa: CASSEQSFLQETQYF; cdr3_nt: TGTGCCAGCAGTGAACAGTCATTCTTACAAGAGACCCAGTACTTC
j_call: TRBJ2-3; clone_size: .; d_call: .; v_call: TRBV6-1; cdr3_length: 17; cdr3_aa: CASSDFLGGGHGDTQYF; cdr3_nt: TGTGCCAGCAGTGATTTCCTTGGCGGAGGCCATGGGGATACGCAGTATTTT
j_call: TRBJ2-7; clone_size: .; d_call: .; v_call: TRBV10-3; cdr3_length: 15; cdr3_aa: CAISGTAGLAYEQYF; cdr3_nt: TGTGCCATCAGTGGTACGGCGGGATTAGCCTACGAGCAGTACTTC
j_call: TRBJ1-2; clone_size: few; d_call: .; v_call: TRBV2; cdr3_length: 15; cdr3_aa: CASSEWGGVAYGYTF; cdr3_nt: TGTGCCAGCAGTGAATGGGGAGGGGTTGCCTATGGCTACACCTTC
j_call: TRBJ2-3; clone_size: few; d_call: .; v_call: TRBV4-3; cdr3_length: 15; cdr3_aa: CASSPVAQSTDTQYF; cdr3_nt: TGCGCCAGCAGCCCCGTGGCCCAAAGCACAGATACGCAGTATTTT
j_call: TRBJ1-1; clone_size: .; d_call: .; v_call: TRBV19; cdr3_length: 13; cdr3_aa: CASTSLMNTEAFF; cdr3_nt: TGTGCCAGTACCTCCCTTATGAACACTGAAGCTTTCTTT
j_call: TRBJ1-3; clone_size: few; d_call: .; v_call: TRBV9; cdr3_length: 15; cdr3_aa: CASSVEGSGGNTIYF; cdr3_nt: TGTGCCAGCAGCGTAGAAGGTTCGGGTGGAAACACCATATATTTT
j_call: TRBJ1-3; clone_size: .; d_call: .; v_call: TRBV7-9; cdr3_length: 15; cdr3_aa: CASSLEGGTGNTIYF; cdr3_nt: TGTGCCAGCAGCTTAGAAGGGGGTACTGGAAACACCATATATTTT
j_call: TRBJ2-3; clone_size: .; d_call: .; v_call: TRBV9; cdr3_length: 14; cdr3_aa: CASSAQGFTDTQYF; cdr3_nt: TGTGCCAGCAGCGCACAGGGATTTACAGATACGCAGTATTTT
j_call: TRBJ2-5; clone_size: .; d_call: .; v_call: TRBV29-1; cdr3_length: 14; cdr3_aa: CSVALTARIETQYF; cdr3_nt: TGCAGCGTTGCTTTGACAGCACGTATTGAGACCCAGTACTTC
j_call: TRBJ1-6; clone_size: few; d_call: TRBD1; v_call: TRBV19; cdr3_length: 15; cdr3_aa: CASTRRGQANSPLHF; cdr3_nt: TGTGCCAGTACCCGTCGGGGACAGGCTAATTCACCCCTCCACTTT
j_call: TRBJ2-7; clone_size: .; d_call: .; v_call: TRBV10-3; cdr3_length: 17; cdr3_aa: CAISDSAGKGRTYEQYF; cdr3_nt: TGTGCCATCAGTGACTCGGCGGGGAAAGGTAGGACCTACGAGCAGTACTTC
j_call: TRBJ2-7; clone_size: .; d_call: TRBD1; v_call: TRBV10-3; cdr3_length: 14; cdr3_aa: CAIRAQGETVEQYF; cdr3_nt: TGTGCCATCAGAGCACAGGGGGAGACGGTTGAGCAGTACTTC
j_call: TRBJ1-1; clone_size: .; d_call: TRBD1; v_call: TRBV27; cdr3_length: 17; cdr3_aa: CASSPQGLVQGSTEAFF; cdr3_nt: TGTGCCAGCAGTCCACAGGGGCTAGTTCAAGGTAGCACTGAAGCTTTCTTT
j_call: TRBJ2-2; clone_size: .; d_call: TRBD2; v_call: TRBV9; cdr3_length: 15; cdr3_aa: CASSVERDETGELFF; cdr3_nt: TGTGCCAGCAGCGTAGAGCGGGATGAAACCGGGGAGCTGTTTTTT
j_call: TRBJ2-3; clone_size: .; d_call: TRBD2; v_call: TRBV29-1; cdr3_length: 15; cdr3_aa: CSVALAGGFTDTQYF; cdr3_nt: TGCAGCGTTGCACTAGCGGGGGGCTTCACAGATACGCAGTATTTT
j_call: TRBJ2-5; clone_size: .; d_call: .; v_call: TRBV25-1; cdr3_length: 15; cdr3_aa: CASSERMTEQETQYF; cdr3_nt: TGTGCCAGCAGTGAAAGGATGACGGAGCAAGAGACCCAGTACTTC
j_call: TRBJ2-1; clone_size: .; d_call: .; v_call: TRBV11-3; cdr3_length: 13; cdr3_aa: CASSSSVYNEQFF; cdr3_nt: TGTGCCAGCAGCTCATCAGTTTACAATGAGCAGTTCTTC
j_call: TRBJ2-3; clone_size: .; d_call: TRBD2; v_call: TRBV5-1; cdr3_length: 17; cdr3_aa: CASSSGTSGRSTDTQYF; cdr3_nt: TGCGCCAGCAGCTCAGGGACTAGCGGGCGTAGCACAGATACGCAGTATTTT
j_call: TRBJ2-7; clone_size: .; d_call: .; v_call: TRBV27; cdr3_length: 14; cdr3_aa: CASSRGEARYEQYF; cdr3_nt: TGTGCCAGCAGCCGAGGTGAGGCGCGCTACGAGCAGTACTTC
j_call: TRBJ2-1; clone_size: .; d_call: .; v_call: TRBV18; cdr3_length: 14; cdr3_aa: CASSPPYGYNEQFF; cdr3_nt: TGTGCCAGCTCACCACCGTACGGCTACAATGAGCAGTTCTTC
j_call: TRBJ1-1; clone_size: .; d_call: .; v_call: TRBV11-2; cdr3_length: 14; cdr3_aa: CASSSRSGGTEAFF; cdr3_nt: TGTGCCAGCAGCTCCCGTAGCGGGGGCACTGAAGCTTTCTTT
j_call: TRBJ2-1; clone_size: .; d_call: TRBD1; v_call: TRBV7-2; cdr3_length: 16; cdr3_aa: CASSLVGRGHGNEQFF; cdr3_nt: TGTGCCAGCAGCTTAGTAGGCAGGGGGCATGGCAATGAGCAGTTCTTC
j_call: TRBJ2-5; clone_size: .; d_call: TRBD2; v_call: TRBV6-1; cdr3_length: 13; cdr3_aa: CASSEQGGGTQYF; cdr3_nt: TGTGCCAGCAGTGAACAGGGCGGGGGGACCCAGTACTTC
j_call: TRBJ1-5; clone_size: once; d_call: .; v_call: TRBV19; cdr3_length: 14; cdr3_aa: CASSIGGDNQPQHF; cdr3_nt: TGTGCCAGTAGTATTGGAGGGGACAATCAGCCCCAGCATTTT
j_call: TRBJ1-2; clone_size: .; d_call: .; v_call: TRBV9; cdr3_length: 13; cdr3_aa: CASSVEAGGGYTF; cdr3_nt: TGTGCCAGCAGCGTAGAAGCGGGCGGAGGCTACACCTTC
j_call: TRBJ2-3; clone_size: .; d_call: .; v_call: TRBV9; cdr3_length: 17; cdr3_aa: CASSVGAGRNLGDTQYF; cdr3_nt: TGTGCCAGCAGCGTGGGGGCAGGGCGCAACCTCGGGGATACGCAGTATTTT
j_call: TRBJ2-1; clone_size: many; d_call: .; v_call: TRBV4-2; cdr3_length: 16; cdr3_aa: CASSQDSGSSYNEQFF; cdr3_nt: TGTGCCAGCAGCCAAGATTCGGGAAGCTCCTACAATGAGCAGTTCTTC
j_call: TRBJ2-7; clone_size: .; d_call: TRBD1; v_call: TRBV2; cdr3_length: 14; cdr3_aa: CASSKQGVDYEQYF; cdr3_nt: TGTGCCAGCAGTAAACAGGGGGTGGACTACGAGCAGTACTTC
j_call: TRBJ2-3; clone_size: .; d_call: .; v_call: TRBV6-1; cdr3_length: 12; cdr3_aa: CASKRAPDTQYF; cdr3_nt: TGTGCCAGCAAGCGGGCCCCAGATACGCAGTATTTT
j_call: TRBJ2-1; clone_size: .; d_call: TRBD1; v_call: TRBV13; cdr3_length: 16; cdr3_aa: CASSPGTGGAIGEQFF; cdr3_nt: TGTGCCAGCAGCCCAGGGACAGGGGGCGCGATTGGTGAGCAGTTCTTC
j_call: TRBJ2-7; clone_size: .; d_call: TRBD1; v_call: TRBV7-2; cdr3_length: 14; cdr3_aa: CASSLRTGDYEQYF; cdr3_nt: TGTGCCAGCAGCTTGCGGACAGGGGACTACGAGCAGTACTTC
j_call: TRBJ2-7; clone_size: .; d_call: .; v_call: TRBV4-2; cdr3_length: 14; cdr3_aa: CASSQEGQNYEQYF; cdr3_nt: TGTGCCAGCAGCCAAGAGGGCCAGAATTACGAGCAGTACTTC
j_call: TRBJ1-4; clone_size: .; d_call: .; v_call: TRBV30; cdr3_length: 17; cdr3_aa: CAWSVRERSAPNEKLFF; cdr3_nt: TGTGCCTGGAGTGTACGAGAGAGGTCGGCGCCTAATGAAAAACTGTTTTTT
j_call: TRBJ1-2; clone_size: .; d_call: .; v_call: TRBV10-3; cdr3_length: 14; cdr3_aa: CAISESTRNYGYTF; cdr3_nt: TGTGCCATCAGTGAGTCGACTCGCAACTATGGCTACACCTTC
j_call: TRBJ2-1; clone_size: .; d_call: TRBD2; v_call: TRBV4-1; cdr3_length: 17; cdr3_aa: CASSQEGAGGPYNEQFF; cdr3_nt: TGCGCCAGCAGCCAAGAGGGGGCGGGAGGCCCCTACAATGAGCAGTTCTTC
j_call: TRBJ2-5; clone_size: .; d_call: .; v_call: TRBV7-2; cdr3_length: 15; cdr3_aa: CASSSPLSTQETQYF; cdr3_nt: TGTGCCAGCAGCTCCCCCCTGAGTACCCAAGAGACCCAGTACTTC
j_call: TRBJ2-2; clone_size: .; d_call: TRBD2; v_call: TRBV7-9; cdr3_length: 14; cdr3_aa: CASSLSGSTGELFF; cdr3_nt: TGTGCCAGCAGCTTAAGCGGGAGCACCGGGGAGCTGTTTTTT
j_call: TRBJ2-1; clone_size: .; d_call: TRBD2; v_call: TRBV10-3; cdr3_length: 15; cdr3_aa: CAIRGTSGANNEQFF; cdr3_nt: TGTGCCATCAGGGGGACTAGCGGAGCAAACAATGAGCAGTTCTTC
j_call: TRBJ1-5; clone_size: .; d_call: .; v_call: TRBV6-1; cdr3_length: 14; cdr3_aa: CASSREWGNQPQHF; cdr3_nt: TGTGCCAGCAGCAGGGAATGGGGCAATCAGCCCCAGCATTTT